This TCR beta chain emerged from a study of control samples from healthy donors and cancer patients. V lost 8 bases and J lost 3, with 20 bases in between. The CDR3 totals 15 residues. Germline V gene sequence: CDR1 MDHEN, CDR2 SYDVKM. This clone has just one count. Measured with immunoSEQ multiplex PCR; TCRdb has only the in-frame clones, and not every one. Seen here are 78,000 or so clones, about 88% observed once, and the top ten hold 3% to 4.5%. This receptor was taken from a woman between 50 and 59 years old in good health. The rearrangement joins TRBV28 to TRBJ2-7; weak D call: TRBD2 (6 bases). Sequencing was done on a sample of blood. Here the CDR3 DNA reads TGTGCCAGCTGCATTAGCGGCACCCCTGTCTACGAGCAGTACTTC. This translates into CASCISGTPVYEQYF.